This T cell receptor beta chain came from a study of Graves' ophthalmopathy and Graves' hyperthyroidism. In the study overall: Peripheral blood sampling occurred at initial diagnosis, before any treatment. Points from the study as a whole: Thyroid clonotypes that were expanded above 0.001 frequency mostly also appeared in blood.

Investigators amplified TCR beta CDR3 regions from RNA transcripts. RT-PCR with HTBI primers came first, then second-round multiplex PCR. TCRdb used MiXCR to reprocess the multiplex PCR reads, holding one entry per CDR3 protein. This repertoire shows 230,000 or so distinct CDR3 sequences, less than 55% found once; its top ten account for about 45%. Losses at the gene ends were 4 bases for V and 6 bases for J; bases not matched to a gene: 10. CDR3 size: 15 residues. The germline V gene has CDR1 SGHVS and CDR2 FNYEAQ. Every ophthalmopathy donor presented moderate-to-severe activity, CAS ≥3, NOSPECS ≥4 and duration under 3 months. Patients with other autoimmune diseases, uncontrolled infections, pregnancy or lactation were excluded. This clonotype was detected a few times. Its antigen is as yet unknown.

This sequence joins TRBV7-6 and TRBJ2-5; 8 nucleotides match TRBD1. Sequencing was performed on peripheral blood. The TCR originated in an adult man with Graves' ophthalmopathy. The CDR3 loop reads CASSSPRTGRKTQYF. The CDR3 nucleotides are TGTGCCAGCAGCTCGCCGAGGACAGGGAGAAAGACCCAGTACTTC.